These 10 T cell receptor beta chains share one sample of origin, sequenced in a study of early T cells in non-severe SARS-CoV-2 infection (dated by TCRdb to about 2021). The library was made by 5' RACE. The sequencing machine was a NextSeq 500. TCRdb reprocessing: public reads trimmed at Q25 with fastp, clones called with MiXCR, in-frame beta chains kept. Duplicate CDR3 protein sequences are folded into a single record with the most common DNA and genes. This sample comprises tens of thousands of distinct CDR3 sequences, roughly 5% of them detected only once. The leading ten clones occupy about 10% of the sample. The sample was whole blood. Receptor source: an adult who was a healthcare worker with PCR-confirmed SARS-CoV-2 infection or an uninfected control (not recorded which).

This clonotype appeared many times. The V call is TRBV18, the J call TRBJ1-2; 8 bases map to TRBD1. The germline CDR1 and CDR2 sequences are KGHSH and LQKENI. V shed 3 bases and J 5 bases; nucleotides not matched to a gene: 5. This CDR3 is built from 14 residues. The CDR3 nucleotides read TGTGCCAGCTCACCGGGACAGGACTTTTATGGCTACACCTTC. This gives the protein CASSPGQDFYGYTF.

The sample holds many counts of this clonotype. This chain connects TRBV2 to TRBJ2-7; TRBD2 matches 15 bases. The CDR3 is made up of 15 amino acids. Germline values: CDR1 SNHLY, CDR2 FYNNEI. V was pared by 5 bases and J by 5 bases, with 4 bases of the junction left unmatched. The CDR3 loop is CASSWGLAGGDEQYV. The CDR3 nucleotides read TGTGCCAGCAGTTGGGGACTAGCGGGGGGAGACGAGCAGTACGTC.

With regard to this clonotype: This may stem from a read error, because a much larger clone lies one nucleotide away. The conserved phenylalanine or tryptophan is not found at the CDR3 terminus, so this likely reflects a read error. The genes are TRBV7-9 and TRBJ2-1, with 12 positions matching TRBD2. The CDR3 has 15 amino acids. V was clipped by 7 bases and J by 6 bases; unmatched bases: 7. Germline V gene lookup returns CDR1 SEHNR and CDR2 FQNEAQ (reference sequence). The CDR3 coding sequence is TGTGCCAGCACCCCGACTAGCGGGAGTATCAATGAGCAGTTCTCC. Its protein is CASTPTSGSINEQFS.

This clonotype was seen at least ten times. The chain recombines TRBV7-3 with TRBJ1-1, with D possibly being TRBD1 (5 bases). The CDR3 runs 13 residues. V gave up 5 bases and J gave up 4 bases, with 11 bases separating them. Germline CDR1 and CDR2: SGHTA and FQGTGA. The CDR3 DNA is TGTGCCAGCAGCCAGGGCGCGGGCACTGAAGCTTTCTTT. Translation gives CASSQGAGTEAFF.

This clonotype has at least ten counts. The chain employs TRBV7-6 and TRBJ2-5; 13 nucleotides align to TRBD2. CDR1 SGHVS and CDR2 FNYEAQ come from the germline V gene. The CDR3 sequence is 15 residues long. With V trimmed by 5 bases and J by 2 bases, 2 bases remained unmatched. Here the CDR3 reads CASSPTSGGQETQYF. The CDR3 DNA reads as TGTGCCAGCAGCCCGACTAGCGGGGGGCAAGAGACCCAGTACTTC.

This clonotype was recorded many times. This rearrangement joins TRBV20-1 to TRBJ1-2; 8 nucleotides match TRBD1. Trimming removed 5 bases from V and 6 bases from J; junction bases left unmatched: 8. Germline loops: CDR1 DFQATT, CDR2 SNEGSKA (reference sequence). This CDR3 spans 13 amino acids. The DNA for the CDR3 is TGCAGTGCTCGCAGGGGGCCCAACGATGGCTACACCTTC. It specifies CSARRGPNDGYTF.

In this sample, this clonotype turned up many times. The chain joins TRBV19 to TRBJ2-3; D perhaps matches TRBD1 (6 bases). CDR1 is LNHDA and CDR2 is SQIVND in the germline V gene (reference sequence). The CDR3 is 14 residues long. V was pared by 4 bases and J by 7 bases, with 15 bases between. CDR3 in DNA: TGTGCCAGTAGTACAGGGGCAGGGGCAAATACGCAGTATTTT. As protein: CASSTGAGANTQYF.

This chain uses TRBV9 with TRBJ2-3; D uncertain. The CDR3 runs 13 residues. Germline CDR1 reads SGDLS; CDR2 reads YYNGEE. V lost 3 bases and J 2 bases, leaving 7 bases between the germline ends. The CDR3 loop reads CASSAELTDTQYF. For the CDR3, the DNA is TGTGCCAGCAGCGCGGAGCTCACAGATACGCAGTATTTT.

This clonotype came up many times. The chain has TRBV7-9 and TRBJ2-1; a possible D gene is TRBD1 (6 bases). V was trimmed by 8 bases and J by 3 bases, leaving 11 bases between them. The CDR3 contains 13 residues. Germline CDR1 and CDR2: SEHNR and FQNEAQ (reference sequence). CDR3 bases: TGTGCCAGCCGGGACACCGACTACAATGAGCAGTTCTTC. Amino acids: CASRDTDYNEQFF. Filled out from reference TRBV7-9 and TRBJ2-1, the complete variable domain reads DTGVSQNPRHKITKRGQNVTFRCDPISEHNRLYWYRQTLGQGPEFLTYFQNEAQLEKSRLLSDRFSAERPKGSFSTLEIQRTEQGDSAMYLCASRDTDYNEQFFGPGTRLTVL.

This clonotype was observed many times. This chain links TRBV28 with TRBJ2-1; no firm D call. Deletions cut 4 bases from V and 0 bases from J, with 22 bases between. The CDR3 runs to 19 residues. CDR1 MDHEN and CDR2 SYDVKM come from the germline V gene. The CDR3 bases are TGTGCCAGCAGTTGGACCCTAAGTTTAGCTAATCCCTCCTACAATGAGCAGTTCTTC. Its protein is CASSWTLSLANPSYNEQFF.